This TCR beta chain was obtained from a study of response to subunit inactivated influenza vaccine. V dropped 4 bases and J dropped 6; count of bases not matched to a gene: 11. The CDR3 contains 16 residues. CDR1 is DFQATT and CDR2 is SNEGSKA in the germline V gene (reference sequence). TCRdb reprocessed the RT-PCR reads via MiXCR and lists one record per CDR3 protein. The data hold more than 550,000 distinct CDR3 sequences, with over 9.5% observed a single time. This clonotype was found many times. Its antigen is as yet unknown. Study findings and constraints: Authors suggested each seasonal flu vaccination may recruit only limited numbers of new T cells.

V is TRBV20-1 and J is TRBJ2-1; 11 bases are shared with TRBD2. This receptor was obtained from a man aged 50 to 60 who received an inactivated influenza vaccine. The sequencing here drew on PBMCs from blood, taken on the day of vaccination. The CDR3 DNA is TGCAGTGCTAACCCCTCCACTAGCGGGAGTGCCAATGAGCAGTTCTTC. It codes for CSANPSTSGSANEQFF.